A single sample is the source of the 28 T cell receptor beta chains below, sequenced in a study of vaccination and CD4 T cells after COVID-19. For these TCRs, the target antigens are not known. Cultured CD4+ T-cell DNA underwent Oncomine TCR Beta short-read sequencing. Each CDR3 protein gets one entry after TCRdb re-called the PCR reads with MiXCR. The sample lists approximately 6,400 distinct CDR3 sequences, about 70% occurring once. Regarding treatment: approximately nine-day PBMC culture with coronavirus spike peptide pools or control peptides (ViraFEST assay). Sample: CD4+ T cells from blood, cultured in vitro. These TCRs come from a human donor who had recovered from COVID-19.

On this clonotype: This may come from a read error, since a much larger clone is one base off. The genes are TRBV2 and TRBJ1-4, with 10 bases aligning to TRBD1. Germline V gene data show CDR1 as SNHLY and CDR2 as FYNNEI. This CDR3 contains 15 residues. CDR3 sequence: CTSSGDRGVNEKLFF. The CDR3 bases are TGTACCAGCAGCGGGGACAGGGGTGTGAATGAAAAACTGTTTTTT.

CDR3 loop: CASSGETGEQYF. In DNA form, the CDR3 reads TGTGCCAGCAGTGGGGAGACAGGCGAGCAGTACTTC. The chain is built from TRBV2 and TRBJ2-7; tentatively, D is TRBD1 (6 bases). Trimming took 4 bases from V and 6 from J, leaving 10 bases between them. Germline-derived CDR1 and CDR2 are SNHLY and FYNNEI. This CDR3 has 12 amino acids.

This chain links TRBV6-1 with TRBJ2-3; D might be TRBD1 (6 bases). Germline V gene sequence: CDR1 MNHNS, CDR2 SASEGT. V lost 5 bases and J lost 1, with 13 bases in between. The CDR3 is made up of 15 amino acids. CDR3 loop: CASSLRDIGTDTQYF. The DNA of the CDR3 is TGTGCCAGCAGTCTCCGGGACATAGGCACAGATACGCAGTATTTT.

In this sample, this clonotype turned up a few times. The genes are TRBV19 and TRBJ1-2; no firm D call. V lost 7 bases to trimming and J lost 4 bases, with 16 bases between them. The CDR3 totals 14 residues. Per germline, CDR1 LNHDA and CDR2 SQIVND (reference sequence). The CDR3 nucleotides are TGTGCCAGTACCCCCGTATCTTCTAGCTATGGCTACACCTTC. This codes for CASTPVSSSYGYTF.

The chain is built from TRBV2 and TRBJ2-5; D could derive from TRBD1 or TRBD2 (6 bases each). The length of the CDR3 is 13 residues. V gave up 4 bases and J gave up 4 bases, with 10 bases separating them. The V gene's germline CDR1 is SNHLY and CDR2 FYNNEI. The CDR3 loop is CASSGRGTETQYF. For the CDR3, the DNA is TGTGCCAGCAGTGGGAGGGGGACAGAGACCCAGTACTTC.

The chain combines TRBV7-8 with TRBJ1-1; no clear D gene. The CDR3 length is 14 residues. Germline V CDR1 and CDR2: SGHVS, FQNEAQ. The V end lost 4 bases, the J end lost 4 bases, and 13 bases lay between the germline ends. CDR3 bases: TGTGCCAGCAGCTATACTCTACGGGGCACTGAAGCTTTCTTT. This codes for CASSYTLRGTEAFF.

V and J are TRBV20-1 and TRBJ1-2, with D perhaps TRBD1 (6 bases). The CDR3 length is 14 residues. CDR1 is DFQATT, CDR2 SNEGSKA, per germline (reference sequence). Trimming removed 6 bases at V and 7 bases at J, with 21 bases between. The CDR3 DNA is TGCAGTGCACCCGGTGGCAGGGGAAAGGGTGGCTACACCTTC. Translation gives CSAPGGRGKGGYTF.

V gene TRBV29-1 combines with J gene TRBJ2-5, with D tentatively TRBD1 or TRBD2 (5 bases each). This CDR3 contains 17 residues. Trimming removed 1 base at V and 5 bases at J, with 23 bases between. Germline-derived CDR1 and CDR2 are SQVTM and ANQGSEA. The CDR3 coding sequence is TGCAGCGTTGAAGTTTCCCCAGGGTGGTCGGGAACTGAGACCCAGTACTTC. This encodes CSVEVSPGWSGTETQYF.

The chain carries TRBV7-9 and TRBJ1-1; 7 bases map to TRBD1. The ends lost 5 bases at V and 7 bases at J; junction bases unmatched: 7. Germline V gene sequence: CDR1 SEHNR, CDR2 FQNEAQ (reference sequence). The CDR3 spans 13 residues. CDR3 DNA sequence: TGTGCCAGCAGCAACAGACAGGGCGGTGAAGCTTTCTTT. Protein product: CASSNRQGGEAFF.

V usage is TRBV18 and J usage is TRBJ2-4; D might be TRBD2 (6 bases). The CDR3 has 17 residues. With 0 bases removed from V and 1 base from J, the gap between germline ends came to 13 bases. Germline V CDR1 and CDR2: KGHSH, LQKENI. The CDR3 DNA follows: TGTGCCAGCTCACCACCGGACTACGGGTTGGCCAAAAACATTCAGTACTTC. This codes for CASSPPDYGLAKNIQYF.

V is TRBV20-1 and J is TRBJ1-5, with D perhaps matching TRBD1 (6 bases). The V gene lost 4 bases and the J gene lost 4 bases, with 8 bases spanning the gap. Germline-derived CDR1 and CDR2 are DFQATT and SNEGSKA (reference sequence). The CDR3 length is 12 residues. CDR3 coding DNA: TGCAGTGCTACTACAGGGAATCAGCCCCAGCATTTT. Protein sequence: CSATTGNQPQHF.

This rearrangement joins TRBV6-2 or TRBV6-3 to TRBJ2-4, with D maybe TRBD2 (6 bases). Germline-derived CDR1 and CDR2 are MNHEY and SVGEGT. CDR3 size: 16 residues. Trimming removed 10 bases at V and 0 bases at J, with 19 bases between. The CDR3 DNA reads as TGTGCCACCTGGGGGACTGCGGGAATAGCCAAAAACATTCAGTACTTC. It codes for CATWGTAGIAKNIQYF.

Written as DNA, the CDR3 is TGTGCCAGCCGTATGTATGCGGCGGGGGAAGAGACCCAGTACTTC. This translates into CASRMYAAGEETQYF. The V gene is TRBV6-1, the J gene TRBJ2-5, with 7 nucleotides matching TRBD2. CDR3 size: 15 residues. Germline V gene data show CDR1 as MNHNS and CDR2 as SASEGT. With V trimmed by 8 bases and J by 3 bases, 12 bases remained unmatched.

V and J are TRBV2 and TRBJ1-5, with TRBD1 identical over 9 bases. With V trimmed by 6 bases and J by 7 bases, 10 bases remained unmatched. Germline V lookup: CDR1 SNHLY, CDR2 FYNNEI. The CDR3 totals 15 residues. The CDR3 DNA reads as TGTGCCAGCAGCTCCGGGACAGGGAAGGGCCAGCCCCAGCATTTT. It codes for CASSSGTGKGQPQHF.

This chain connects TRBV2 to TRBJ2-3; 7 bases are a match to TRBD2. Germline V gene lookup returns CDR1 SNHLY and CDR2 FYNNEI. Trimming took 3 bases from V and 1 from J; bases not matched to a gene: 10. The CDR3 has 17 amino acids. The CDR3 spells CASSETSGLLRTDTQYF. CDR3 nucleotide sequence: TGTGCCAGCAGTGAGACCTCGGGACTACTACGCACAGATACGCAGTATTTT.

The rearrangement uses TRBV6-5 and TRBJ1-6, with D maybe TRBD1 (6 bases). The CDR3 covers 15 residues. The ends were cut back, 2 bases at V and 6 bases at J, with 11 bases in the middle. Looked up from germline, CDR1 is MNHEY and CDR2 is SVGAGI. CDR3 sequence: CASSYVTGSNSPLHF. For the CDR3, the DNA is TGTGCCAGCAGTTACGTGACAGGATCTAATTCACCCCTCCACTTT.

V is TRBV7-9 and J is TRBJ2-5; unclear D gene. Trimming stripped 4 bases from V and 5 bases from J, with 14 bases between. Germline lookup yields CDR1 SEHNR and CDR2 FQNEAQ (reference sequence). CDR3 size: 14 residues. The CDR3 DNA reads TGTGCCAGCAGCTCTTTCCTAGGTCGGGAGACCCAGTACTTC. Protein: CASSSFLGRETQYF.

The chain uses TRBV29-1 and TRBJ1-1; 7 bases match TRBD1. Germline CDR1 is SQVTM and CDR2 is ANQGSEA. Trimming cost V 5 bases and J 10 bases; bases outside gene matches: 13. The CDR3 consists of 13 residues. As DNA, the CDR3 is TGCAGCGTTTCTCTGACAGGGTTGGTTGCAGCTTTCTTT. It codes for CSVSLTGLVAAFF.

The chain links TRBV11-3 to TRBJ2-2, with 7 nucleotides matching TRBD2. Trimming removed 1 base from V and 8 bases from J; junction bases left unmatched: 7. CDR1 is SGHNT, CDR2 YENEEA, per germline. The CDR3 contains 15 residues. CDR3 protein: CASSLGAGRAGELFF. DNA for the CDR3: TGTGCCAGCAGCTTAGGAGCGGGACGGGCTGGGGAGCTGTTTTTT.

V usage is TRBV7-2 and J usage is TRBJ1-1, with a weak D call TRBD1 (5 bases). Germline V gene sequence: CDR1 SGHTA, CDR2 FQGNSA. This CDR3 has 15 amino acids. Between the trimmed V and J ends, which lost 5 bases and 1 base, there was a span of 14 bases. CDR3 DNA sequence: TGTGCCAGCAGCCCCATGGGGACGGGGAACACTGAAGCTTTCTTT. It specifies CASSPMGTGNTEAFF.

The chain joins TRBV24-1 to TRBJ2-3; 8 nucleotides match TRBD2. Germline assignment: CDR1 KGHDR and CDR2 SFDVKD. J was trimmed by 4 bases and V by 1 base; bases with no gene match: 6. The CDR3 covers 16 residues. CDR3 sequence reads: CATSDLTSGNSDTQYF. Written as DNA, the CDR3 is TGTGCCACCAGTGATTTAACTAGCGGCAATTCAGATACGCAGTATTTT.

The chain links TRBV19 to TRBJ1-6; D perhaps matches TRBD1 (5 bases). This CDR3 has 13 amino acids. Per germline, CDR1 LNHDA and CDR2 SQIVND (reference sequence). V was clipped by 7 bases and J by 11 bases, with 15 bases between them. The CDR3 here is CASNGGAGTPLHF. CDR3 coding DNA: TGTGCCAGTAACGGAGGGGCCGGAACACCCCTCCACTTT. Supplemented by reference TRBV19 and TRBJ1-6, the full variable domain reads DGGITQSPKYLFRKEGQNVTLSCEQNLNHDAMYWYRQDPGQGLRLIYYSQIVNDFQKGDIAEGYSVSREKKESFPLTVTSAQKNPTAFYLCASNGGAGTPLHFGNGTRLTVT.

In DNA form, the CDR3 reads TGTGCCAGCCGCCCCCCGGGACAGAATAGCAATCAGCCCCAGCATTTT. Translating it yields CASRPPGQNSNQPQHF. The rearrangement uses TRBV12-3 or TRBV12-4 and TRBJ1-5, with TRBD1 matching over 7 bases. The CDR3 totals 16 residues. With V trimmed by 8 bases and J by 0 bases, 10 bases remained unmatched.

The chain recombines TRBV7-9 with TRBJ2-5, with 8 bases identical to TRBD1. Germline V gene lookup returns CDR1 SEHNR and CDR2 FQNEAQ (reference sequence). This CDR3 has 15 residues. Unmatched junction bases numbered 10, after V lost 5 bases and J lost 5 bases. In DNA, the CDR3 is TGTGCCAGCAGCCCGCTCCAGGGGGCACGGGAGACCCAGTACTTC. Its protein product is CASSPLQGARETQYF.

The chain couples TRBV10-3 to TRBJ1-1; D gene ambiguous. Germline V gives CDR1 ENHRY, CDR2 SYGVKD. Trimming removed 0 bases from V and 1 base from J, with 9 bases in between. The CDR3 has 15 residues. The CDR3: CAISESGNSNTEAFF. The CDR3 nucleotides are TGTGCCATCAGTGAGTCGGGGAACTCGAACACTGAAGCTTTCTTT.

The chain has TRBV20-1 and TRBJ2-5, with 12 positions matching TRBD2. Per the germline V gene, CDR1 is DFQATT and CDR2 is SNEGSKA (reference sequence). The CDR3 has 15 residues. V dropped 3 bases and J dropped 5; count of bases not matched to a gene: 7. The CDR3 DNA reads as TGCAGTGCTAGTGAGCCTAGCGGGGGGGAGGAGACCCAGTACTTC. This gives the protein CSASEPSGGEETQYF.

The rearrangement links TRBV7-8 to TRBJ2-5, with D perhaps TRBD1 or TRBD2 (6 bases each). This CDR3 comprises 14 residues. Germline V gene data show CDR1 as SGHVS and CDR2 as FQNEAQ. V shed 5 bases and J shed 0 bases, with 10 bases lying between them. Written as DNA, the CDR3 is TGTGCCAGCAGCCCAGGGGAGGACCAAGAGACCCAGTACTTC. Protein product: CASSPGEDQETQYF.

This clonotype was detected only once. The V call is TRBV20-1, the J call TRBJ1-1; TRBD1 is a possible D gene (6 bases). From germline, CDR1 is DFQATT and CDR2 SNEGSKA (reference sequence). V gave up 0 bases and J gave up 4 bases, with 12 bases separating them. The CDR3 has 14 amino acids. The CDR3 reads CSAREGGSGTEAFF. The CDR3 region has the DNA TGCAGTGCTAGAGAAGGGGGGTCGGGCACTGAAGCTTTCTTT.